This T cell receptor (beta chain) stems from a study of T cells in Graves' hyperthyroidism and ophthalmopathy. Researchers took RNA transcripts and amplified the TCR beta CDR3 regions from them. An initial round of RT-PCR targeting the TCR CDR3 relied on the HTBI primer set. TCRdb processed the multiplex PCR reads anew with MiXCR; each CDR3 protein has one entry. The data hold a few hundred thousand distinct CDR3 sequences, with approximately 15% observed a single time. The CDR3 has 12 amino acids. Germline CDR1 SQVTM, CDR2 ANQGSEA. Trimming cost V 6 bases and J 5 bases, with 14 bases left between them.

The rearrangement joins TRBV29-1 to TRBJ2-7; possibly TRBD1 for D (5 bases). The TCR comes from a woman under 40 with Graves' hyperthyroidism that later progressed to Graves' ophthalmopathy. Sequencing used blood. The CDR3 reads CSVPQAKDEQYF. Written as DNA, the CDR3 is TGCAGCGTCCCACAGGCGAAGGACGAGCAGTACTTC.